These 6 T cell receptor beta chains share one sample of origin, sequenced in a study of blood T cells in healthy people across ages. With a J-beta primer mix and a sample-barcoded 5' primer, a second PCR ran 7 to 11 cycles. Via MiXCR, TCRdb re-called the 5' RACE reads, giving one row per CDR3 protein. The data show 730,000 or so distinct CDR3 sequences, about 43% seen once. Material: blood. Receptors originate from a man older than 75 in good health.

V usage is TRBV27 and J usage is TRBJ2-7; D might be TRBD2 (5 bases). V lost 4 bases and J lost 6, with 16 bases in between. CDR1 is MNHEY and CDR2 is SMNVEV in the germline V gene (reference sequence). The CDR3 loop spans 14 amino acids. This CDR3 is CASSSRGFLGEQYF. CDR3 in DNA: TGTGCCAGCAGTTCTCGGGGATTCCTGGGCGAGCAGTACTTC.

This clonotype was recorded a few times. The CDR3 spells CASSSIIGGHFDQETQYF. CDR3 coding DNA: TGTGCCAGCAGTTCCATTATAGGGGGACATTTTGACCAAGAGACCCAGTACTTC. The chain is built from TRBV28 and TRBJ2-5, with a tentative D call TRBD1 (6 bases). The CDR3 covers 18 residues. Germline CDR1 is MDHEN and CDR2 is SYDVKM. V was cut by 4 bases and J by 0 bases, with 21 bases left in between.

This clonotype was picked up many times. V and J are TRBV20-1 and TRBJ1-5, with D tentatively TRBD1 (6 bases). Trimming stripped 5 bases from V and 3 bases from J, with 14 bases between. The CDR3 extends over 14 amino acids. Germline loops: CDR1 DFQATT, CDR2 SNEGSKA (reference sequence). The CDR3 spells CSAVGGGFNQPQHF. The CDR3 DNA reads as TGCAGTGCTGTAGGGGGAGGCTTCAATCAGCCCCAGCATTTT.

The chain employs TRBV3-1 and TRBJ2-1, with D possibly being TRBD1 (6 bases). V gave up 1 base and J gave up 4 bases, with 14 bases separating them. CDR1 is LGHDT, CDR2 YNNKEL, per germline (reference sequence). This CDR3 has 16 amino acids. CDR3 coding DNA: TGTGCCAGCAGCCAAGCTCACAGGGTGAAGTACAATGAGCAGTTCTTC. It codes for CASSQAHRVKYNEQFF.

The chain couples TRBV7-9 to TRBJ1-1, with D possibly TRBD1 on 5 matching bases. The CDR3 sequence is 16 residues long. Trimming cost V 5 bases and J 0 bases, with 16 bases left between them. The germline gives CDR1 SEHNR, CDR2 FQNEAQ (reference sequence). Here the CDR3 DNA reads TGTGCCAGCAGCCCTTCGGGGGTACAGATGAACACTGAAGCTTTCTTT. This codes for CASSPSGVQMNTEAFF.

The chain combines TRBV28 with TRBJ2-3; TRBD2 matches at 8 bases. Germline CDR1 MDHEN, CDR2 SYDVKM. The length of the CDR3 is 15 residues. Trimming cost V 7 bases and J 3 bases; bases outside gene matches: 9. CDR3 amino acids: CASKLPAGVTDTQYF. In DNA form, the CDR3 reads TGTGCCAGCAAACTTCCAGCGGGAGTAACAGATACGCAGTATTTT. Supplemented by reference TRBV28 and TRBJ2-3, the full variable domain reads DVKVTQSSRYLVKRTGEKVFLECVQDMDHENMFWYRQDPGLGLRLIYFSYDVKMKEKGDIPEGYSVSREKKERFSLILESASTNQTSMYLCASKLPAGVTDTQYFGPGTRLTVL.